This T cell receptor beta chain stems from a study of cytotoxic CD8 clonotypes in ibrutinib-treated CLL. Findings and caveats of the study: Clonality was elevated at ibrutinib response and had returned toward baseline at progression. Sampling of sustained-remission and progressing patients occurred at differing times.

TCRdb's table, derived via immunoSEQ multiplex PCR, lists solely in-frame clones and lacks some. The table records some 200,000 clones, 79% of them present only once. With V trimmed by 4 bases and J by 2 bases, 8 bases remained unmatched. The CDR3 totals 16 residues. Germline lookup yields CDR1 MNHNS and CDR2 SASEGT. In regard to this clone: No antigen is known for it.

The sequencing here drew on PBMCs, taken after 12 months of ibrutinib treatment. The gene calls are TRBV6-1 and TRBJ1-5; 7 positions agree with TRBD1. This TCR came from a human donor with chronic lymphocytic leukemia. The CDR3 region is CASSVGTAAGNQPQHF. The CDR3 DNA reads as TGTGCCAGCAGTGTGGGGACAGCCGCGGGCAATCAGCCCCAGCATTTT.